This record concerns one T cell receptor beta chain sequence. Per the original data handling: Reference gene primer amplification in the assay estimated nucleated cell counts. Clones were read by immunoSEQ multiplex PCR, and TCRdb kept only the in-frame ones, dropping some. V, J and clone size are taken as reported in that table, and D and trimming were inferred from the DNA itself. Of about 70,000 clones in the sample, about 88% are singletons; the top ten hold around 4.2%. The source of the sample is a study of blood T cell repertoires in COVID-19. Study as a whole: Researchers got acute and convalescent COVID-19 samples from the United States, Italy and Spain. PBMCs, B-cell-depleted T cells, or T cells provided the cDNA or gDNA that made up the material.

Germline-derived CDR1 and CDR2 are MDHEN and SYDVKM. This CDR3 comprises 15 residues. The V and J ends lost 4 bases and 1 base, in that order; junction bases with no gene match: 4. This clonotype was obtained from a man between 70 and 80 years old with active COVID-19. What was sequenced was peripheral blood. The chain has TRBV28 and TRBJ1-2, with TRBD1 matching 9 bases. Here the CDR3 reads CASSSGTGNNYGYTF. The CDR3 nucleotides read TGTGCCAGCAGTTCAGGGACAGGGAATAACTATGGCTACACCTTC.